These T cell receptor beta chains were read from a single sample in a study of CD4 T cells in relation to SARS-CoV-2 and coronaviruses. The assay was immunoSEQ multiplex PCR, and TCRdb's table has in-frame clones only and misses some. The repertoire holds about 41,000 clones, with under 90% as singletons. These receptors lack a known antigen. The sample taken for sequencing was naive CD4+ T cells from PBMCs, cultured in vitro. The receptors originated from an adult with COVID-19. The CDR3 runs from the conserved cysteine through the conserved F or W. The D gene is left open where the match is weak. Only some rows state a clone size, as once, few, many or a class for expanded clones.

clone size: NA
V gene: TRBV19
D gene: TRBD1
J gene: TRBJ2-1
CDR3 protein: CASSYTGTGQSSYNEQFF
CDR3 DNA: TGTGCCAGTAGTTACACAGGGACAGGCCAGAGCTCCTACAATGAGCAGTTCTTC

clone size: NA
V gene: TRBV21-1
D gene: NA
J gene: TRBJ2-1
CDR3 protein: CASSKASRVFQLTNEQFF
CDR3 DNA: TGTGCCAGCAGCAAAGCAAGCAGGGTCTTTCAACTAACAAATGAGCAGTTCTTC

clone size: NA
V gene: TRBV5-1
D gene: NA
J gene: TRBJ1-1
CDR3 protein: CASKPQLNTEAFF
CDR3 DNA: TGCGCCAGCAAACCTCAATTGAACACTGAAGCTTTCTTT

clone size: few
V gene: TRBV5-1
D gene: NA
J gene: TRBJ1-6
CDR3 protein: CASSLVRGSGSPLHF
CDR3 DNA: TGCGCCAGCAGCTTGGTTCGGGGGTCTGGCTCACCCCTCCACTTT

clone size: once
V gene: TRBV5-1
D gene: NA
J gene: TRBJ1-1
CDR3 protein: CASSLTGTRNTEAFF
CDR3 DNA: TGCGCCAGCAGCTTAACCGGGACCAGGAACACTGAAGCTTTCTTT

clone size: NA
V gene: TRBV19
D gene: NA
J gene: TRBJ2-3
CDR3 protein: CATTDRASTDTQYF
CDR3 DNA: TGTGCCACCACCGACAGAGCTAGCACAGATACGCAGTATTTT

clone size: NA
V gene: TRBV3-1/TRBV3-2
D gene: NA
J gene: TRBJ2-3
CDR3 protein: CASSQDVGYQQYF
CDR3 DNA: TGTGCCAGCAGCCAAGATGTCGGGTATCAGCAGTATTTT

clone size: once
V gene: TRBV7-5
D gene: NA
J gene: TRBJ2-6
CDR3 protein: CVRSRPRRHTGANVLTF
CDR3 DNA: TGTGTCAGAAGCCGCCCGAGGAGGCATACCGGGGCCAACGTCCTGACTTTC

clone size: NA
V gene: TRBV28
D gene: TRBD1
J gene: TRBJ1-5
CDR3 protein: CASTEQGALRNQPQHF
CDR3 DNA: TGTGCCAGCACCGAACAGGGGGCGCTTCGTAATCAGCCCCAGCATTTT

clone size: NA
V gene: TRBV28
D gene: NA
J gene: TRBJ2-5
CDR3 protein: CASSLLQETQYF
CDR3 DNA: TGTGCCAGCAGTTTATTACAAGAGACCCAGTACTTC

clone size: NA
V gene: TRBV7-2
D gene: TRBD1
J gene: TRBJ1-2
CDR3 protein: CASSFGQVSSGGYTF
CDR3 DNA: TGTGCCAGCAGCTTCGGACAGGTCAGTTCAGGAGGCTACACCTTC

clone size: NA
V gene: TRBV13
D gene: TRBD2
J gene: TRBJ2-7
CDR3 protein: CASSLESRTSGEKSYEQYF
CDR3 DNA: TGTGCCAGCAGCTTAGAATCTCGGACTAGCGGGGAGAAGTCCTACGAGCAGTACTTC

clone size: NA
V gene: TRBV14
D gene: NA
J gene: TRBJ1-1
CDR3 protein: CASSQAGKTEAFF
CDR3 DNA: TGTGCCAGCAGCCAGGCAGGGAAAACTGAAGCTTTCTTT

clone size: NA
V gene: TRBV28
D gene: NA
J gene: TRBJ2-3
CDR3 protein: CASRRSTDTQYF
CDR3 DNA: TGTGCCAGCAGGAGAAGCACAGATACGCAGTATTTT

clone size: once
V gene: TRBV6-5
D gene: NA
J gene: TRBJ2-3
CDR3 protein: CASRRGSTDTQYF
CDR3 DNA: TGTGCCAGCAGACGGGGCAGCACAGATACGCAGTATTTT

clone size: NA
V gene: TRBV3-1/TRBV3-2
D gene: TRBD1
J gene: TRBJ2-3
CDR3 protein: CASSQAGGPPGSQYF
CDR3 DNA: TGTGCCAGCAGCCAAGCAGGGGGCCCTCCGGGGTCGCAGTATTTT

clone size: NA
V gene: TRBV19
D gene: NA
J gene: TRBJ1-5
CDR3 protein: CASKEGVGNQPQHF
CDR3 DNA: TGTGCCAGTAAGGAGGGTGTGGGCAATCAGCCCCAGCATTTT

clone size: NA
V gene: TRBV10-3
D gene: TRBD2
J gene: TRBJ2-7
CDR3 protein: CAIRPWVAGKGAYEQYF
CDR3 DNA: TGTGCCATCCGACCCTGGGTAGCGGGGAAAGGGGCCTACGAGCAGTACTTC

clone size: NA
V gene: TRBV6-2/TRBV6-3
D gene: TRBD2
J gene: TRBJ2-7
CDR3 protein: CASSWTSIEQYF
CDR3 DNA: TGTGCCAGCAGCTGGACTAGCATTGAGCAGTACTTC

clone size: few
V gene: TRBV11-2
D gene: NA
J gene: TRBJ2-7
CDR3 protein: CASSPGRGLKYEQYF
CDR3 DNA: TGTGCCAGCAGCCCGGGGCGGGGATTAAAGTACGAGCAGTACTTC

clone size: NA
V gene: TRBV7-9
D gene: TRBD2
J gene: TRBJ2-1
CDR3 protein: CASRVTSANEQFF
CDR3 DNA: TGTGCCAGCAGGGTTACTAGCGCCAATGAGCAGTTCTTC

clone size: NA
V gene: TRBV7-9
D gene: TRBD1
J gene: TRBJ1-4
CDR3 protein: CASSFRQGTNEKLFF
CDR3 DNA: TGTGCCAGCAGCTTTAGACAGGGGACTAATGAAAAACTGTTTTTT

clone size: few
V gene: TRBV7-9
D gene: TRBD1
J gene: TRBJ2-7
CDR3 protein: CASSPTGDDEQYF
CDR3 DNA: TGTGCCAGCAGCCCGACAGGGGACGACGAGCAGTACTTC

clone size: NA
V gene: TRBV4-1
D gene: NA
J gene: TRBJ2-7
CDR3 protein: CASSYSAEGRYEQYF
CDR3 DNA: TGCGCCAGCAGCTACAGCGCGGAGGGCCGATACGAGCAGTACTTC

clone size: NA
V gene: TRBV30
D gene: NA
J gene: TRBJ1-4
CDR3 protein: CAWSGWGREEKLFF
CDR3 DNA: TGTGCCTGGAGTGGGTGGGGGAGGGAGGAAAAACTGTTTTTT

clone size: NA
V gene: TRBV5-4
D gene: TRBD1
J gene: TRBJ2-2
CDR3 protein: CASSSTGTATGELFF
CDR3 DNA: TGTGCCAGCAGCTCCACCGGGACAGCAACCGGGGAGCTGTTTTTT

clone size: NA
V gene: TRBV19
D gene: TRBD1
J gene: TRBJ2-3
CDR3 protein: CASSMVPGQGADTQYF
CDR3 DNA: TGTGCCAGTAGTATGGTCCCCGGACAGGGGGCAGATACGCAGTATTTT

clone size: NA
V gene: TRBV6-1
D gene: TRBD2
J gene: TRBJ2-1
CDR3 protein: CASSELAGVSYNEQFF
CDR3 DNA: TGTGCCAGCAGTGAACTAGCGGGAGTTTCCTACAATGAGCAGTTCTTC

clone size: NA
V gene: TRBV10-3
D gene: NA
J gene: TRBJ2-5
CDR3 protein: CAISRGQQETQYF
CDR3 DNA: TGTGCCATCTCCCGCGGGCAACAAGAGACCCAGTACTTC

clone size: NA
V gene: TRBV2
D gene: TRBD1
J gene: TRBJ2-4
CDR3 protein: CASRFGGDRANIQYF
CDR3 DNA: TGTGCCAGCAGATTCGGCGGGGACAGGGCTAACATTCAGTACTTC

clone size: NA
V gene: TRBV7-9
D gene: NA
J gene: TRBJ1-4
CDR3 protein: CASSLGVLEKLFF
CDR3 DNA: TGTGCCAGCAGCTTAGGGGTACTAGAAAAACTGTTTTTT

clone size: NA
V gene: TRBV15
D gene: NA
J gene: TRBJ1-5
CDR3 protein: CATSRDHQPQHF
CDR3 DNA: TGTGCCACCAGCAGAGACCATCAGCCCCAGCATTTT

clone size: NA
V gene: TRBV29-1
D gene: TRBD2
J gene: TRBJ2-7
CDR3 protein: CSVETGTSGYEQYF
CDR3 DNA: TGCAGCGTTGAGACCGGGACTAGCGGCTACGAGCAGTACTTC

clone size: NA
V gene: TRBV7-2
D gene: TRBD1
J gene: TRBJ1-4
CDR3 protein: CASTRGPNEKLFF
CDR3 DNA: TGTGCTAGTACCAGGGGGCCTAATGAAAAACTGTTTTTT

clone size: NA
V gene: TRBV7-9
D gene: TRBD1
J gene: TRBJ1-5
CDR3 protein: CASSPSGRGPNQPQHF
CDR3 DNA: TGTGCCAGCAGCCCGTCCGGGAGGGGGCCGAATCAGCCCCAGCATTTT

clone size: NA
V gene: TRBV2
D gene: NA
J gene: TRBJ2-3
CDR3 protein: CASRGRGTDTQYF
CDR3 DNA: TGTGCCAGCAGGGGAAGGGGAACAGATACGCAGTATTTT

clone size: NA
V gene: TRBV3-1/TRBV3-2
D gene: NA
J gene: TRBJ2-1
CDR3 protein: CASSFRPPRSYNEQFF
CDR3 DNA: TGTGCCAGCAGCTTCAGGCCCCCCAGGTCCTACAATGAGCAGTTCTTC

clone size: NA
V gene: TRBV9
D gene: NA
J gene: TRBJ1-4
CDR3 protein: CASSAGPNEKLFF
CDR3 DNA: TGTGCCAGCAGCGCCGGGCCTAATGAAAAACTGTTTTTT

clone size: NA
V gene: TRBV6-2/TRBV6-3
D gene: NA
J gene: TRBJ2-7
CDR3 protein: CASSSTTGRRSYEQYF
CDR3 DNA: TGTGCCAGCAGTTCCACAACAGGGAGGCGCTCCTACGAGCAGTACTTC

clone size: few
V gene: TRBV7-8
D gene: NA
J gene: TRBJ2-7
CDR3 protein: CASSSHATTTTYEQYF
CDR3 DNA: TGTGCCAGCAGCTCCCACGCGACCACTACTACCTACGAGCAGTACTTC

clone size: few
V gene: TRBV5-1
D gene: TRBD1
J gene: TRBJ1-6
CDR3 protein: CASSLQGTDNSPLHF
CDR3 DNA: TGCGCCAGCAGCTTACAGGGGACCGATAATTCACCCCTCCACTTT

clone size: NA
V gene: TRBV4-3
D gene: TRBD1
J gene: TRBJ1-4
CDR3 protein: CASSPGTGYLSEKLFF
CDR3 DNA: TGCGCCAGCAGCCCCGGGACAGGGTACCTGAGTGAAAAACTGTTTTTT

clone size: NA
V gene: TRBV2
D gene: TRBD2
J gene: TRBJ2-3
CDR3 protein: CASTRRTSGRDTQYF
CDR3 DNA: TGTGCCAGCACCCGGAGAACTAGCGGGAGGGATACGCAGTATTTT

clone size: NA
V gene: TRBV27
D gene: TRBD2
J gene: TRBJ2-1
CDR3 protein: CASSLLGLALGNEQFF
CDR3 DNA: TGTGCCAGCAGTTTATTAGGACTAGCATTGGGAAATGAGCAGTTCTTC

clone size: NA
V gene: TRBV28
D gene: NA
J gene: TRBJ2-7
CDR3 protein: CASSLPFPPGPGDEQYF
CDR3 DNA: TGTGCCAGCAGTTTACCATTCCCACCGGGCCCCGGGGACGAGCAGTACTTC

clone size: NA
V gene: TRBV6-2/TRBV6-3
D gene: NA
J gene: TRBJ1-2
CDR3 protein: CASSSGRIYGYTF
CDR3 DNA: TGTGCCAGCAGTTCGGGCAGGATCTATGGCTACACCTTC

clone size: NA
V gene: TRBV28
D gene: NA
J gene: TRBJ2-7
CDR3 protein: CASQGLGGLPPYEQYF
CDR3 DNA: TGTGCCAGCCAGGGTCTAGGCGGACTCCCACCGTACGAGCAGTACTTC

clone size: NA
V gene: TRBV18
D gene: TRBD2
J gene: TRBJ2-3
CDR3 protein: CASSPREADTQYF
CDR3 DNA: TGTGCCAGCTCACCGCGGGAGGCAGATACGCAGTATTTT

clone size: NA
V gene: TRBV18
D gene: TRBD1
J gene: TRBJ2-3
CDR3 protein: CASSQTQGGTDTQYF
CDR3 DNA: TGTGCCAGCTCACAAACACAGGGGGGCACAGATACGCAGTATTTT

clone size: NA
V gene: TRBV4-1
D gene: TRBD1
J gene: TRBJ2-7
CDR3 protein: CASSQDRTGVVDEQYF
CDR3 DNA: TGCGCCAGCAGCCAGGACAGGACAGGGGTTGTGGACGAGCAGTACTTC

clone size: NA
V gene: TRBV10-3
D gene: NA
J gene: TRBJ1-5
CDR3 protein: CAISVRPRGNQPQHF
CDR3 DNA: TGTGCCATCAGTGTAAGGCCTCGGGGCAATCAGCCCCAGCATTTT

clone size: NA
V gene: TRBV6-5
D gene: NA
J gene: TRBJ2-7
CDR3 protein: CASRSGYEQYF
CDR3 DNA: TGTGCCAGCAGAAGCGGCTACGAGCAGTACTTC